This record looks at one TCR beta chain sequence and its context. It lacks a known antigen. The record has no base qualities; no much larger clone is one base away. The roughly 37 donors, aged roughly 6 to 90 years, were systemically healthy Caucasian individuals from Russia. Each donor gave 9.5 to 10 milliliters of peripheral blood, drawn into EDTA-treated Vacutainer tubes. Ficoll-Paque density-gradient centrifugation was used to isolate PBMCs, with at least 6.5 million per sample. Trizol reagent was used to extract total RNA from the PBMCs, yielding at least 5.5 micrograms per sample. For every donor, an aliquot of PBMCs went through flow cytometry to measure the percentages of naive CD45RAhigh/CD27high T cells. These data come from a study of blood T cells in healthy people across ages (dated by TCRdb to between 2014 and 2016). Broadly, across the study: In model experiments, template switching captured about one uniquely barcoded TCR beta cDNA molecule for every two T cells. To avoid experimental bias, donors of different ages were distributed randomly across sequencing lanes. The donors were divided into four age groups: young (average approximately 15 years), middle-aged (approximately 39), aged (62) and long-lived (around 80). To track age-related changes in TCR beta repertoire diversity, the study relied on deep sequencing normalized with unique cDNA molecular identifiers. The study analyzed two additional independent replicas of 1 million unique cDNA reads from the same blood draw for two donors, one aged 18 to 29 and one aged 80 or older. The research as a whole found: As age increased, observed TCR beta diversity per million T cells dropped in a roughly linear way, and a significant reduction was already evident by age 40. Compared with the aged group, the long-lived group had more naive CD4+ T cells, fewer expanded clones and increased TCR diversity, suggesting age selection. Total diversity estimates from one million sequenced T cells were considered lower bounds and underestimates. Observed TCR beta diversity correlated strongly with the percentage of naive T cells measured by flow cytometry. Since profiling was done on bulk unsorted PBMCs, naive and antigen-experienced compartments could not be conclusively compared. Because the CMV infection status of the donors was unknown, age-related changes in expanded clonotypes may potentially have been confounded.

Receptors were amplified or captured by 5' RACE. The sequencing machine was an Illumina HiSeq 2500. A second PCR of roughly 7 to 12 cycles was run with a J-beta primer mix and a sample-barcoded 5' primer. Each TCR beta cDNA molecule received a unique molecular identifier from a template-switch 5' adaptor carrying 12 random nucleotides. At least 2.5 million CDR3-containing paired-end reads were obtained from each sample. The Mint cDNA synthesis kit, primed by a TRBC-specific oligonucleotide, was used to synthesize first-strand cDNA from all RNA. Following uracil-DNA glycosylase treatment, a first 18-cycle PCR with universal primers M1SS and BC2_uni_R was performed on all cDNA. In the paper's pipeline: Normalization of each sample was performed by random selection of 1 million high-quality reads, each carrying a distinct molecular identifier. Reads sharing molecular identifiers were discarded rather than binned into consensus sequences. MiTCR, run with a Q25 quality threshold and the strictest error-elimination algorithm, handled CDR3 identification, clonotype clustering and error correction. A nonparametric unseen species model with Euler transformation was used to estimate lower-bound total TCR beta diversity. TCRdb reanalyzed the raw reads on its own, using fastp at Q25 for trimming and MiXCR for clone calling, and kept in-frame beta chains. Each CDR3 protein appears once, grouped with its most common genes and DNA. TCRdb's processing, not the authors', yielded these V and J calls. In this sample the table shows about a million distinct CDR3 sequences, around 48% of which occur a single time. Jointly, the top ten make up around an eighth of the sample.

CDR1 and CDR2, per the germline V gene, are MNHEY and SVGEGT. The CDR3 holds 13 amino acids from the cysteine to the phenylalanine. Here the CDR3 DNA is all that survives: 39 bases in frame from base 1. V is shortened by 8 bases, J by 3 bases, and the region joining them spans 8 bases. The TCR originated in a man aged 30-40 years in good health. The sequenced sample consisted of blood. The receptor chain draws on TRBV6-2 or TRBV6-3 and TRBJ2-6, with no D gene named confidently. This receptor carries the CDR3 CASDVGGANVLTF. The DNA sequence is TGTGCCAGCGATGTCGGTGGGGCCAACGTCCTGACTTTC.